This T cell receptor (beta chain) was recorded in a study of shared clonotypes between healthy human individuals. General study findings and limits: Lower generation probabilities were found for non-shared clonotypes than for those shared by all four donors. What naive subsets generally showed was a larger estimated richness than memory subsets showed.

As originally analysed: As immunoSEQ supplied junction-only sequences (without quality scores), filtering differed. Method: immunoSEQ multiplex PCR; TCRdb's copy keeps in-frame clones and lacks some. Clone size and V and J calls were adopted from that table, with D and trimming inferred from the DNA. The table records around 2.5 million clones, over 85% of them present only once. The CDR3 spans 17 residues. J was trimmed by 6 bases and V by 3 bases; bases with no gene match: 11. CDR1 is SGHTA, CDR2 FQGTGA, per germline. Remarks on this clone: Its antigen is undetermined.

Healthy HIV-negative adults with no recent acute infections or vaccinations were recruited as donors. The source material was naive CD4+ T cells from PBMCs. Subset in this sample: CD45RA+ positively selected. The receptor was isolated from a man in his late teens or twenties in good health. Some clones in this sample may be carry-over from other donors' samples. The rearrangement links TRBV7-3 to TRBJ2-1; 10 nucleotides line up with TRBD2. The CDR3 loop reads CASSFQGPSGRINEQFF. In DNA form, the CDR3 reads TGTGCCAGCAGCTTCCAGGGCCCTAGCGGGAGAATCAATGAGCAGTTCTTC.